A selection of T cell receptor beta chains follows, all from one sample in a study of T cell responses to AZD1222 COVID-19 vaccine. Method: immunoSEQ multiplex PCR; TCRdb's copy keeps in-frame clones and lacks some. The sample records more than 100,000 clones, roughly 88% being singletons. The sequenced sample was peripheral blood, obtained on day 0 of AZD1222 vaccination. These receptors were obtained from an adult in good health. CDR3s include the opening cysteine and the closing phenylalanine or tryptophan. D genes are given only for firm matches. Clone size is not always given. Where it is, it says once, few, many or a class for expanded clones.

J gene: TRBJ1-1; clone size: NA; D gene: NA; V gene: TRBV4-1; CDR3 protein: CASSQVPRNTEAFF; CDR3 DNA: TGCGCCAGCAGCCAAGTTCCGAGGAACACTGAAGCTTTCTTT
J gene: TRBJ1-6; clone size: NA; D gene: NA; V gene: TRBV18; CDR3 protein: CASSPPGALSPLHF; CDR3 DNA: TGTGCCAGCTCACCACCGGGGGCACTTTCACCCCTCCACTTT
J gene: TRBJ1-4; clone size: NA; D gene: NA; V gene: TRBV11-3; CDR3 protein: CASSRGLNEKLFF; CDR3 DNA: TGTGCCAGCAGCCGAGGACTAAATGAAAAACTGTTTTTT
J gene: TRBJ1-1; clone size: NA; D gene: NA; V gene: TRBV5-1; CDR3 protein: CASSLDGKNTEAFF; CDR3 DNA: TGCGCCAGCAGCTTGGATGGGAAGAACACTGAAGCTTTCTTT
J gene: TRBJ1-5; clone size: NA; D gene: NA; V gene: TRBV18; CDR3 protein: CASSWESNQPQHF; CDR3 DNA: TGTGCCAGCTCATGGGAGAGCAATCAGCCCCAGCATTTT
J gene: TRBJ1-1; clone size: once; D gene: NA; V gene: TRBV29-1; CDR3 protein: CSVQNTEAFF; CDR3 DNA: TGCAGCGTTCAGAACACTGAAGCTTTCTTT
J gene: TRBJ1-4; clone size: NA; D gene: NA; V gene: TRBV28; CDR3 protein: CASSTTATNEKLFF; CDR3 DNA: TGTGCCAGCAGTACGACCGCAACTAATGAAAAACTGTTTTTT
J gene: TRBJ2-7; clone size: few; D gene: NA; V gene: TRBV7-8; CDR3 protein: CASSPRGAGHYEQYF; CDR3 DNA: TGTGCCAGCAGCCCCAGGGGGGCAGGTCACTACGAGCAGTACTTC
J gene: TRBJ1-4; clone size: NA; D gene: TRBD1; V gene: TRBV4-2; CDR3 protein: CASSQIGQGFEKLFF; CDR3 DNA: TGTGCCAGCAGCCAGATCGGACAGGGTTTCGAAAAACTGTTTTTT
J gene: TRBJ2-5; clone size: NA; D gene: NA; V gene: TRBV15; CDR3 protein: CATSRDLGKETQYF; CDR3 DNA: TGTGCCACCAGCAGAGATCTGGGGAAGGAGACCCAGTACTTC
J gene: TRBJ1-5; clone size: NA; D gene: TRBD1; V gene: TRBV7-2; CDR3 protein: CASSLVAGGDQPQHF; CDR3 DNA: TGTGCCAGCAGCTTAGTGGCAGGGGGAGATCAGCCCCAGCATTTT
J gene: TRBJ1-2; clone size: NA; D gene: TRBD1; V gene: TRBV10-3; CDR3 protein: CAISESETGGGYTF; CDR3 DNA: TGTGCCATCAGTGAGTCGGAGACAGGGGGCGGCTACACCTTC
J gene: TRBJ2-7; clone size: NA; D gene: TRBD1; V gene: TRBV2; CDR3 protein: CASRVQGAVYEQYF; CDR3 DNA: TGTGCCAGCAGGGTACAGGGGGCGGTCTACGAGCAGTACTTC
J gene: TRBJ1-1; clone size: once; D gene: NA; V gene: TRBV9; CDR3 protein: CASSAQRNTEAFF; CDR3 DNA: TGTGCCAGCAGCGCTCAGAGGAACACTGAAGCTTTCTTT
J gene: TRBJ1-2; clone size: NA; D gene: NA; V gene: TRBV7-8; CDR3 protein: CASSLVTGSKSYTF; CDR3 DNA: TGTGCCAGCAGCTTAGTAACAGGGTCGAAGAGCTACACCTTC
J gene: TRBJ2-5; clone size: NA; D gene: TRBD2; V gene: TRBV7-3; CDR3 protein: CASSRNGGAETQYF; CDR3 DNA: TGTGCCAGCAGTAGGAACGGGGGGGCGGAGACCCAGTACTTC
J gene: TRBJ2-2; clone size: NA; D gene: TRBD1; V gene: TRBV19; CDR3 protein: CASSGTGAGELFF; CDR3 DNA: TGTGCCAGTAGTGGGACAGGGGCCGGGGAGCTGTTTTTT
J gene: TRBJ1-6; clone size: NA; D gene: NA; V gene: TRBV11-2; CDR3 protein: CASSPSQARGSPLHF; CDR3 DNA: TGTGCCAGCAGCCCTTCCCAGGCGAGGGGCTCACCCCTCCACTTT
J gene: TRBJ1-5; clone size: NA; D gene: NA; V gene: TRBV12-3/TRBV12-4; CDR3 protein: CASSLGQPQHF; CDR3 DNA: TGTGCCAGCAGTTTAGGTCAGCCCCAGCATTTT
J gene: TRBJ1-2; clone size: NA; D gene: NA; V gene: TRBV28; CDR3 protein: CASSLDSYYGYTF; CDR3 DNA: TGTGCCAGCAGCTTGGACAGTTACTATGGCTACACCTTC
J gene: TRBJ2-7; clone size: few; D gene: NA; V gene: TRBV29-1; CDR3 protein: CSAQTGGGYEQYF; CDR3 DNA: TGCAGCGCCCAGACAGGTGGGGGCTACGAGCAGTACTTC
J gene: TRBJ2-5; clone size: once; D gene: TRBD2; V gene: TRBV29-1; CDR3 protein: CSAATSGVETQYF; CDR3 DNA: TGCAGCGCCGCGACTAGCGGGGTGGAGACCCAGTACTTC
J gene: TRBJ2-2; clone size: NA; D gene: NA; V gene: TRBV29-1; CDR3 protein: CSVGRSNTGELFF; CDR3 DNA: TGCAGCGTTGGCCGCTCGAACACCGGGGAGCTGTTTTTT
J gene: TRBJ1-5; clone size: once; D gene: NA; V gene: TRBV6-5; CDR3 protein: CASRRGNQPQHF; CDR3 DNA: TGTGCCAGCCGGAGAGGGAATCAGCCCCAGCATTTT
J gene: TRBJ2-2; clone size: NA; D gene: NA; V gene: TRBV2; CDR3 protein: CASTSQGRTGELFF; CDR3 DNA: TGTGCCAGCACCTCACAGGGTAGGACCGGGGAGCTGTTTTTT
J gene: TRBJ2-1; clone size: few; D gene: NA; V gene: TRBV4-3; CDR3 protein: CASSQERLENNEQFF; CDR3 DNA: TGCGCCAGCAGCCAAGAACGACTGGAAAACAATGAGCAGTTCTTC
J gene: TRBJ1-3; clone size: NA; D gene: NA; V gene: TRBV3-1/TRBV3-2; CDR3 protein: CASSQVRGVPGNTIYF; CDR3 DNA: TGTGCCAGCAGCCAAGTTCGCGGGGTTCCTGGAAACACCATATATTTT
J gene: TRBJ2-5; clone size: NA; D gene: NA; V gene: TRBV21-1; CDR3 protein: CASSKAGPTGQETQYF; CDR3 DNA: TGTGCCAGCAGCAAAGCGGGCCCGACAGGCCAAGAGACCCAGTACTTC
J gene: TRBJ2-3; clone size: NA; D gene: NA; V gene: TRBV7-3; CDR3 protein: CASSLIGGGQYF; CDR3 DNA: TGTGCCAGCAGCTTAATCGGGGGCGGGCAGTATTTT
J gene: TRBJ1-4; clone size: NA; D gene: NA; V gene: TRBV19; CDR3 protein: CASSAQSNTNEKLFF; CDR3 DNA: TGTGCCAGTAGTGCCCAATCCAACACTAATGAAAAACTGTTTTTT
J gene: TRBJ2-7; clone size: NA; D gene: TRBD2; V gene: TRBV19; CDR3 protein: CASSPRAGGGHYEQYF; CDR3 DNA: TGTGCCAGTAGTCCCCGGGCGGGGGGGGGACATTACGAGCAGTACTTC
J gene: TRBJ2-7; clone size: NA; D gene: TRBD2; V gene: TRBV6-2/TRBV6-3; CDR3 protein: CASSWGGSLREQYF; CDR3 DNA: TGTGCCAGCAGCTGGGGGGGGAGCCTCCGGGAGCAGTACTTC
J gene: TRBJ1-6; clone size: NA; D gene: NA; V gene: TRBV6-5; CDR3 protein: CASSLQDSNSPLHF; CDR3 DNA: TGTGCCAGCAGTCTTCAGGACAGCAATTCACCCCTCCACTTT
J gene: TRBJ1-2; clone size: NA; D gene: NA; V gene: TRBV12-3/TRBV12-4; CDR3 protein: CASSSKGRNGYTF; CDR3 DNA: TGTGCCAGCAGCTCGAAAGGGCGGAATGGCTACACCTTC
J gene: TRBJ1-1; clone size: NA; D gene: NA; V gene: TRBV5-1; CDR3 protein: CASSPPGGAEAFF; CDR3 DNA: TGCGCCAGCAGCCCCCCCGGGGGGGCTGAAGCTTTCTTT
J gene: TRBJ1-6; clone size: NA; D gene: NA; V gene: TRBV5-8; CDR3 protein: CASLDSPLHF; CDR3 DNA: TGTGCCAGCTTGGATTCACCCCTCCACTTT
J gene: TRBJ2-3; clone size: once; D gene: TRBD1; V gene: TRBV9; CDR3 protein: CASSVGTTGPTDTQYF; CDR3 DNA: TGTGCCAGCAGCGTAGGGACGACAGGGCCAACAGATACGCAGTATTTT
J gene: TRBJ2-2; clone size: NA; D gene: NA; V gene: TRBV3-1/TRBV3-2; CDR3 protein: CASSQGLGSNTGELFF; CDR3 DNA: TGTGCCAGCAGCCAAGGTCTGGGGAGTAACACCGGGGAGCTGTTTTTT
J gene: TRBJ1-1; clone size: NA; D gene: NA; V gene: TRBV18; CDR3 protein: CASSLKEANTEAFF; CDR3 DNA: TGTGCCAGCTCACTAAAGGAAGCCAACACTGAAGCTTTCTTT
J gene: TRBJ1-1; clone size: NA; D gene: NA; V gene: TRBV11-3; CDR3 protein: CASSFYYGTTNTEAFF; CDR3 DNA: TGTGCCAGCAGCTTTTACTACGGGACAACGAACACTGAAGCTTTCTTT
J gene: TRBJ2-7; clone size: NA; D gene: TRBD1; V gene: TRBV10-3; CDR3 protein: CAISDGTGALYEQYF; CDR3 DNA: TGTGCCATCAGTGACGGGACAGGGGCGCTCTACGAGCAGTACTTC
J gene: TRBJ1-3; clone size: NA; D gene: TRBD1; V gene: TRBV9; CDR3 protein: CASSDRGGSGNTIYF; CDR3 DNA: TGTGCCAGCAGCGACAGGGGAGGCTCTGGAAACACCATATATTTT
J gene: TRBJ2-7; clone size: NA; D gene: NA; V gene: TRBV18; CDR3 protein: CASSFRDSDREQYF; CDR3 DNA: TGTGCCAGCTCATTCCGGGACTCTGATCGCGAGCAGTACTTC
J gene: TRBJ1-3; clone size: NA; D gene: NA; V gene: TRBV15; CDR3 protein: CATSRVGSGNTIYF; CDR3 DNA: TGTGCCACCAGCAGAGTAGGGTCAGGAAACACCATATATTTT
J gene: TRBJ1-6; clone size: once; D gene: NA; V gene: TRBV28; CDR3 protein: CASRTDSYNSPLHF; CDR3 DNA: TGTGCCAGCAGAACGGACAGCTATAATTCACCCCTCCACTTT
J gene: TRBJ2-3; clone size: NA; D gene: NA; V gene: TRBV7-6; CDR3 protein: CASSKVEGLSTDTQYF; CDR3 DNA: TGTGCCAGCAGCAAGGTGGAGGGGTTGAGTACAGATACGCAGTATTTT
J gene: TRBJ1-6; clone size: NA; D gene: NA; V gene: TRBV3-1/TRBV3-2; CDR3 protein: CASSFIPQARGLGDSPLHF; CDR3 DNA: TGTGCCAGCTCCTTTATACCCCAGGCCAGGGGACTTGGGGATTCACCCCTCCACTTT
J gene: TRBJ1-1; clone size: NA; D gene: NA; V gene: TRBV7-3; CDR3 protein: CASSLRQGSAEAFF; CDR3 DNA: TGTGCCAGCAGCTTACGGCAGGGGAGCGCTGAAGCTTTCTTT
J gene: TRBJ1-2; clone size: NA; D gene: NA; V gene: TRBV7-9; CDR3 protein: CASTVQANYGYTF; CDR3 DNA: TGTGCCAGCACCGTACAAGCTAACTATGGCTACACCTTC
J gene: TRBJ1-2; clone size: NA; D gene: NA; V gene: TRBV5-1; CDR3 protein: CASSLAGSSLGYTF; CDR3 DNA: TGCGCCAGCAGCTTGGCCGGTTCGAGTTTGGGCTACACCTTC
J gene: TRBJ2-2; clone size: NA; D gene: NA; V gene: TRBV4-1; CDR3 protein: CASSQAETGELFF; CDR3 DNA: TGCGCCAGCAGCCAAGCAGAAACCGGGGAGCTGTTTTTT
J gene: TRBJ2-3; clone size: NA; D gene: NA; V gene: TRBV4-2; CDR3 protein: CASSQRTEDTQYF; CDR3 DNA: TGTGCCAGCAGCCAGCGGACAGAAGATACGCAGTATTTT
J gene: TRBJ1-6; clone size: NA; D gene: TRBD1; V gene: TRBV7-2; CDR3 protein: CASSLPRGGRSPLHF; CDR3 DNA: TGTGCCAGCAGCTTACCCAGGGGGGGTCGGTCACCCCTCCACTTT
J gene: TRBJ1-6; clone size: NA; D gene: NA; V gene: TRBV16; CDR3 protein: CASSQSGTVYNSPLHF; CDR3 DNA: TGTGCCAGCAGCCAATCGGGGACGGTCTATAATTCACCCCTCCACTTT
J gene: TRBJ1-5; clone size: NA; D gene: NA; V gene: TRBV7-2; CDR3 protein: CASSLDRSQPQHF; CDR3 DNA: TGTGCCAGCAGCTTAGACAGAAGCCAGCCCCAGCATTTT